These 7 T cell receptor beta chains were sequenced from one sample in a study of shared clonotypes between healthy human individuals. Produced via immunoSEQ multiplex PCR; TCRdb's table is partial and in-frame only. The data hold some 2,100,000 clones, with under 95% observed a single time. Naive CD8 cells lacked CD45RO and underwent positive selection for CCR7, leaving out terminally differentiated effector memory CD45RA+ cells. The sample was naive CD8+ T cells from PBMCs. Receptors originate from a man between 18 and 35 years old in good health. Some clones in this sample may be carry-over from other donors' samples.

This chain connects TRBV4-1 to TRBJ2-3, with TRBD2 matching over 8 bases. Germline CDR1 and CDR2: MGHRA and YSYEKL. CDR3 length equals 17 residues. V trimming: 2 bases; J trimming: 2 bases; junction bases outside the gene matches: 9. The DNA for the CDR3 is TGCGCCAGCAGCCAACGAAGCGGGAGACCTCTCACAGATACGCAGTATTTT. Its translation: CASSQRSGRPLTDTQYF.

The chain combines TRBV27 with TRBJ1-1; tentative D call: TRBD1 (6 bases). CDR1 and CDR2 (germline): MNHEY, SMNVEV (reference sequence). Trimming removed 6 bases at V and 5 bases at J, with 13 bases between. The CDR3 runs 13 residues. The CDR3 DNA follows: TGTGCCAGCAGGGGGGGGCTAAGGACTGAAGCTTTCTTT. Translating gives CASRGGLRTEAFF.

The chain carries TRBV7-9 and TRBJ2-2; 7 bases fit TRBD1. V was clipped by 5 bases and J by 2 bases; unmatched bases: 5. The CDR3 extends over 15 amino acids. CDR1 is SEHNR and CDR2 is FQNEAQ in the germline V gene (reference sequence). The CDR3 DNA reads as TGTGCCAGCAGCCGCCGGGACAGCAACACCGGGGAGCTGTTTTTT. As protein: CASSRRDSNTGELFF.

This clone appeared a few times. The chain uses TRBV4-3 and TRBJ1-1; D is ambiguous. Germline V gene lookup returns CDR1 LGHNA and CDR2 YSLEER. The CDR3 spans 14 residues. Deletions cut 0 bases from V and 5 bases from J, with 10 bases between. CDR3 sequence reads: CASSQDFLGTEAFF. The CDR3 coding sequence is TGCGCCAGCAGCCAAGATTTCCTTGGGACTGAAGCTTTCTTT.

The CDR3 coding sequence is TGCAGCGTCCGGGCGTGGGGGGATAGCTCCTACAATGAGCAGTTCTTC. This encodes CSVRAWGDSSYNEQFF. The genes are TRBV29-1 and TRBJ2-1; D possibly corresponds to TRBD2 (6 bases). CDR3 length: 16 amino acids. Between the trimmed V and J ends, which lost 6 bases and 0 bases, there was a span of 18 bases. CDR1 and CDR2 from the germline V gene are SQVTM and ANQGSEA.

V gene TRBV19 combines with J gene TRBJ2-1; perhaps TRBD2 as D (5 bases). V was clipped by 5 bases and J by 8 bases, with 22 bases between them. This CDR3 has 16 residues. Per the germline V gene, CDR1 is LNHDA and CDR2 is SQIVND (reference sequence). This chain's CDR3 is CASSPQAAWISYEQFF. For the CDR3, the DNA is TGTGCCAGTAGTCCACAAGCGGCCTGGATCTCGTATGAGCAGTTCTTC.

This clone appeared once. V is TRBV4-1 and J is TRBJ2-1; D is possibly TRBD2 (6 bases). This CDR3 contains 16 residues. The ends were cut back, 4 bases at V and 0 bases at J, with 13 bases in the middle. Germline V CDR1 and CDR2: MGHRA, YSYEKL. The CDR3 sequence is CASSPHGGASYNEQFF. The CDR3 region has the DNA TGCGCCAGCAGCCCCCACGGAGGGGCCTCCTACAATGAGCAGTTCTTC.